This note documents a single TCR beta chain sequence. The source of the sample is a study of blood T cell repertoires in COVID-19. Study in general: Samples representing acute and convalescent COVID-19 were sourced from the United States, Italy and Spain. The analysed material was cDNA or gDNA that came from T cells, B-cell-depleted T cells, or PBMCs.

As originally analysed: Estimated nucleated cell counts came from reference gene primer amplification. Assay: immunoSEQ multiplex PCR; the TCRdb copy retains only in-frame clones and omits some. The V and J calls and the clone size are those of that table, but D and trimming were determined from the DNA. The sample includes about 380,000 clones, around 85% of them seen just once. CDR1 and CDR2 from the germline V gene are SGHDN and FVKESK. The CDR3 covers 14 residues. V trimming: 0 bases; J trimming: 8 bases; junction bases outside the gene matches: 3. Sequenced: peripheral blood. The sequence came from a woman younger than 35 with acute or convalescent COVID-19. This chain joins TRBV14 and TRBJ1-4, with 7 nucleotides matching TRBD1. The CDR3: CASSQEETGEKLFF. Here the CDR3 DNA reads TGTGCCAGCAGCCAAGAAGAGACAGGGGAAAAACTGTTTTTT.